This T cell receptor (beta chain) was documented in a study of OX40 agonist ivuxolimab in advanced cancers. For the study at large: Every 2 weeks, patients got intravenous ivuxolimab at one of six dose levels (0.01-10 mg/kg).

Germline CDR1 and CDR2: SGHRS and YFSETQ. V was shortened by 4 bases and J by 0 bases, with 14 bases between the two germline ends. The CDR3 totals 16 residues. Clones were read by immunoSEQ multiplex PCR, and TCRdb kept only the in-frame ones, dropping some. The sample holds about 21,000 clones, about 87% seen once. Patients with a history of autoimmune disease or on systemic immunosuppression were excluded. At cycle 4 day 1, cycle 7 day 1, and baseline, blood was sampled. This chain uses TRBV5-1 with TRBJ1-3; a possible D gene is TRBD1 (5 bases). Source: CD4+ or CD8+ T cells sorted from blood, taken in a trial of the OX40 agonist ivuxolimab. This TCR was recovered from an adult with an advanced solid tumor such as melanoma, head and neck, liver or kidney cancer. CDR3 amino acids: CASSTGRGSSGNTIYF. CDR3 sequence (DNA): TGCGCCAGCAGCACCGGACGGGGGAGCTCTGGAAACACCATATATTTT.